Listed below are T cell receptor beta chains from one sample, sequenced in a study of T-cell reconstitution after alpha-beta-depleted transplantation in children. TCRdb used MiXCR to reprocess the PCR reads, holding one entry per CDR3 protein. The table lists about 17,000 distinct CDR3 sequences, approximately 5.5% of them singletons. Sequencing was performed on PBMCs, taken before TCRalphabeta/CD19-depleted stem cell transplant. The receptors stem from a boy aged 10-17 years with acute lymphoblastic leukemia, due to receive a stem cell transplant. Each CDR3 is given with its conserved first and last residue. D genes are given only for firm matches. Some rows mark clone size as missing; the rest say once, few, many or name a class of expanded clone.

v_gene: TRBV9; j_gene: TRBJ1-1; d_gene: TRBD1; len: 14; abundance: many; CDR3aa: CASSSTGTRAEAFF; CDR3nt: TGTGCCAGCAGCTCGACAGGGACCCGGGCTGAAGCTTTCTTT
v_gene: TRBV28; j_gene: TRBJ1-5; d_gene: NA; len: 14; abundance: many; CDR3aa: CASGLLIGNQPQHF; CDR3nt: TGTGCCAGCGGGCTTTTGATTGGCAATCAGCCCCAGCATTTT
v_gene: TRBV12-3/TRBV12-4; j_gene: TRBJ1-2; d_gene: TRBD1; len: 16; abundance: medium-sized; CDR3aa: CASSLMGQVLRGGYTF; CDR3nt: TGTGCCAGCAGTTTAATGGGACAGGTTTTGAGGGGTGGCTACACCTTC
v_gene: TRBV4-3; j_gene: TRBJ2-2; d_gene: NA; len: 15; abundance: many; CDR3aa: CASSQVRGSFRELFF; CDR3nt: TGCGCCAGCAGCCAGGTCAGGGGAAGTTTCCGGGAGCTGTTTTTT
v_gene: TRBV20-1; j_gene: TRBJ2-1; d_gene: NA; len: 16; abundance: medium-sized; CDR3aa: CSATKADYRSYNEQFF; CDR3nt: TGCAGTGCCACCAAAGCAGACTATCGCTCCTACAATGAGCAGTTCTTC
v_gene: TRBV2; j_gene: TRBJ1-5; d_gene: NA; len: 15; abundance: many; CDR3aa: CASSQFLMGNQPQHF; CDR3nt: TGTGCCAGCAGCCAATTCCTCATGGGCAATCAGCCCCAGCATTTT
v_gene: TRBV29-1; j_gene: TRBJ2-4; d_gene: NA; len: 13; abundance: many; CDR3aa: CSVVRGNKNIQYF; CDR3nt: TGCAGCGTTGTGAGGGGGAACAAAAACATTCAGTACTTC
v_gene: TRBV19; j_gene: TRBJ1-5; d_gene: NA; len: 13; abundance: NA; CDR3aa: CASRGGGNQPQHF; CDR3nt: TGTGCCAGTAGGGGGGGAGGCAATCAGCCCCAGCATTTT
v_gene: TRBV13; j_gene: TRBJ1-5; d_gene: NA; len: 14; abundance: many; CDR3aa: CASSRGGPGGPQHF; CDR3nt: TGTGCCAGCAGCCGAGGAGGTCCGGGGGGGCCCCAGCATTTT
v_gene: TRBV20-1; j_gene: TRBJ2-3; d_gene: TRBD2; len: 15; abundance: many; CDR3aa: CSAVLSGRSTDTQYF; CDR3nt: TGCAGTGCTGTCCTTAGCGGGAGATCCACAGATACGCAGTATTTT
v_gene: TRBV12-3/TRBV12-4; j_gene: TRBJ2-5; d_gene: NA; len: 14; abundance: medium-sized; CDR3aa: CASSRVGGAATQYF; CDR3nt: TGTGCCAGCAGCAGGGTAGGAGGTGCGGCGACCCAGTACTTC
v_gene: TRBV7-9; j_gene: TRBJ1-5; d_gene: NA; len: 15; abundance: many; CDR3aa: CASSFGLVDNQPQHF; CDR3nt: TGTGCCAGCAGCTTCGGCCTAGTCGACAATCAGCCCCAGCATTTT
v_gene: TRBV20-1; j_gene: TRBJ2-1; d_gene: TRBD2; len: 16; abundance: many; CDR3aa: CSATGTSGRSYNEQFF; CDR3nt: TGCAGTGCTACCGGGACTAGCGGGAGGTCCTACAATGAGCAGTTCTTC
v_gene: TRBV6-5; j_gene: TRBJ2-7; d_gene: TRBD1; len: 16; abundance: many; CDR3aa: CASSYSVAGGAYEQYF; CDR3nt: TGTGCCAGCAGTTACTCGGTGGCAGGGGGCGCCTACGAGCAGTACTTC
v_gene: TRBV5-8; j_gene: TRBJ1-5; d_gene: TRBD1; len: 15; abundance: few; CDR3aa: CASSRTGKWNQPQHF; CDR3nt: TGTGCCAGCAGCCGGACAGGGAAATGGAATCAGCCCCAGCATTTT
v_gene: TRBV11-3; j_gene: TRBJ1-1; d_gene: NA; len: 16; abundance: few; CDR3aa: CASSSTGQGTNTEAFF; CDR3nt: TGTGCCAGCAGCTCAACGGGACAAGGGACGAACACTGAAGCTTTCTTT
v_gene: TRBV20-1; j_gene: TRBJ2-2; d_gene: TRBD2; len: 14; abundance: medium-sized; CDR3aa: CSARSVGGAGELFF; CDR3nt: TGCAGTGCTAGATCAGTTGGGGGGGCCGGGGAGCTGTTTTTT
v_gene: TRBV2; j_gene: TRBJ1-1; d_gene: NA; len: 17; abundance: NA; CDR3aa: CTLSPRHLLFSGTEAFF; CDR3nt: TGTACCCTCAGTCCCCGACACCTCCTTTTCTCCGGAACTGAAGCTTTCTTT
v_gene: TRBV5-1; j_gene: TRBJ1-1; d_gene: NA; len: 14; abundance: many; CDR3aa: CASSPGRVNTEAFF; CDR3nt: TGCGCCAGCAGCCCGGGACGGGTGAACACTGAAGCTTTCTTT
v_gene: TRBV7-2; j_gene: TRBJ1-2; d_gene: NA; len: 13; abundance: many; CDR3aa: CASSARWQNGYTF; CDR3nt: TGTGCCAGCAGCGCCCGCTGGCAGAATGGCTACACCTTC
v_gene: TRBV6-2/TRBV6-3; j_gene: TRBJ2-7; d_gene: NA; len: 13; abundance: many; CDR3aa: CASRGAGTYEQYF; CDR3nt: TGTGCCAGCAGAGGGGCAGGAACCTACGAGCAGTACTTC
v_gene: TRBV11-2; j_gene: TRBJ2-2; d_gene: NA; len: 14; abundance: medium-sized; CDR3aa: CASRLGGRTGELFF; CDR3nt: TGTGCCAGCCGCCTGGGGGGGCGCACCGGGGAGCTGTTTTTT
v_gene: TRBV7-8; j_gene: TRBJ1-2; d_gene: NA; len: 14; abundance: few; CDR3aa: CASSLSGATYGYTF; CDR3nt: TGTGCCAGCAGCTTGTCGGGGGCCACCTATGGCTACACCTTC
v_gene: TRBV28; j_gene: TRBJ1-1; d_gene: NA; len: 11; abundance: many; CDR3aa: CATGGNTEAFF; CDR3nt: TGTGCCACGGGGGGGAACACTGAAGCTTTCTTT
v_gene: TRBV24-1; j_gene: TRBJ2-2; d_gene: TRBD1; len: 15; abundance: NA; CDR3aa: CATSARTGNPGELFF; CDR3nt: TGTGCCACCAGTGCCAGGACAGGGAATCCCGGGGAGCTGTTTTTT
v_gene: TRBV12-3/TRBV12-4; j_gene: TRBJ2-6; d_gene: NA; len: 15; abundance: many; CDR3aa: CASSLGGSGANVLTF; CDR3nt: TGTGCCAGCAGTTTAGGGGGCTCTGGGGCCAACGTCCTGACTTTC
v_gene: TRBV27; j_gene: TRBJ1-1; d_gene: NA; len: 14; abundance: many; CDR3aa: CASSFAGMRTEAFF; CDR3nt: TGTGCCAGCAGTTTTGCGGGGATGAGGACTGAAGCTTTCTTT
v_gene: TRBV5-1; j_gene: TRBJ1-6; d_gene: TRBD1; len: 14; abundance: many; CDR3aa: CASSAGQGVSPLHF; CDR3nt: TGCGCCAGCAGCGCGGGACAGGGGGTTTCACCCCTCCACTTT
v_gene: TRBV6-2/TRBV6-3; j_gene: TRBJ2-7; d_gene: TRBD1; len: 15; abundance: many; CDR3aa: CASSPGDRAINEQYF; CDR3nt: TGTGCCAGCAGTCCGGGGGACAGGGCGATCAACGAGCAGTACTTC
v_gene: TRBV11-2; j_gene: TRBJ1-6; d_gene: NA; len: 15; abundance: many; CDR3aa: CASSLVGTLNSPLHF; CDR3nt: TGTGCCAGCAGCTTAGTCGGGACACTTAATTCACCCCTCCACTTT
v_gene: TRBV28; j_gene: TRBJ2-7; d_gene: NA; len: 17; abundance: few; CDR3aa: CASSLRDFGTGPYEQYF; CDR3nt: TGTGCCAGCAGTTTACGGGATTTCGGCACCGGCCCCTACGAGCAGTACTTC
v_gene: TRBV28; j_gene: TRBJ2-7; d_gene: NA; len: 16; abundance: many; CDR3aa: CASSLTGQLDSYEQYF; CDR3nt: TGTGCCAGCAGTTTAACCGGGCAGCTAGACTCCTACGAGCAGTACTTC
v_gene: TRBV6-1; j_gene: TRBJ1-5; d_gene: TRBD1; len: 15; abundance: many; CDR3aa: CASIGTGGNDQPQHF; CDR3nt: TGTGCCAGCATTGGGACAGGGGGCAACGATCAGCCCCAGCATTTT
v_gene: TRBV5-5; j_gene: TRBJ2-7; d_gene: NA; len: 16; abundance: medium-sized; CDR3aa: CASSRRGTESSYEQYF; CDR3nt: TGTGCCAGCAGCCGCCGCGGGACAGAGAGCTCCTACGAGCAGTACTTC
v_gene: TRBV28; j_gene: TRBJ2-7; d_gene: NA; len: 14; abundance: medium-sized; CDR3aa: CASGTSISPYEQYF; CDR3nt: TGTGCCAGTGGGACTTCCATCTCGCCCTACGAGCAGTACTTC
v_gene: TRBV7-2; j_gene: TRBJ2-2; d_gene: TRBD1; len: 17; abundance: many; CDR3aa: CASSYTAGTGVTGELFF; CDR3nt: TGTGCCAGCAGCTATACCGCGGGGACAGGGGTCACCGGGGAGCTGTTTTTT
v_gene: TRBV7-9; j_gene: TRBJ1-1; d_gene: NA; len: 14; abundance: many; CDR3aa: CASSPGAVNTEAFF; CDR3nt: TGTGCCAGCAGCCCGGGGGCGGTGAACACTGAAGCTTTCTTT
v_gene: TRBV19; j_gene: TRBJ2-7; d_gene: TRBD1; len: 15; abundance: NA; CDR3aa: CASSIVGTGAYEQYF; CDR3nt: TGTGCCAGTAGTATAGTCGGGACAGGGGCCTACGAGCAGTACTTC
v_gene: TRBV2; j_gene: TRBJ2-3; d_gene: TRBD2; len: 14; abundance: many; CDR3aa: CASSRTSTADTQYF; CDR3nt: TGTGCCAGCAGTCGGACTAGCACCGCAGATACGCAGTATTTT